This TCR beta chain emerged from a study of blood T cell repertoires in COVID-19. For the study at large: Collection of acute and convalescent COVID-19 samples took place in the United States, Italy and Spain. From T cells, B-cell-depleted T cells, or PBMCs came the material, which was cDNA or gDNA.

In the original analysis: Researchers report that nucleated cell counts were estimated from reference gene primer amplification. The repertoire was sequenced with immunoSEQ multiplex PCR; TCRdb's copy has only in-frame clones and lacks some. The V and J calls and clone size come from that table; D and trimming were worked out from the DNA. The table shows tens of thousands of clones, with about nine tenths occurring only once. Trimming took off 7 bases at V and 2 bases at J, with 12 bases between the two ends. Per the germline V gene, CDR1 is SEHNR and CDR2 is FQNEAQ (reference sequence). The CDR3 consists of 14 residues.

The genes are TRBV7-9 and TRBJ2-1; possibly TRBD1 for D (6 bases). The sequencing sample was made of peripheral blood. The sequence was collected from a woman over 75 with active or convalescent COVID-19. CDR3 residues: CASIRRGTYNEQFF. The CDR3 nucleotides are TGTGCCAGCATCCGTAGGGGGACCTACAATGAGCAGTTCTTC.